This T cell receptor beta chain was captured in a study of vaccination effects on CD4 cells after COVID-19. Study-wide background: Samples that were drawn after vaccination came a median of 72 days after the second dose. Study results and limitations: Convalescent patients were scarce in the study, and it lacked early post-infection timepoints.

Trimming pared 5 bases from V and 10 bases from J, leaving 15 bases between. CDR3 size: 14 residues. Germline V gene data show CDR1 as SNHLY and CDR2 as FYNNEI. As for this clone: No antigen is known for it.

TCRdb's table, derived via immunoSEQ multiplex PCR, lists solely in-frame clones and lacks some. Of tens of thousands of clones in the sample, roughly three quarters were seen once. CD4+ T cells specific for antigen were expanded with viral peptide pools by the ViraFEST assay before sequencing. Researchers isolated CD4+ T cells once about eleven days of culture had elapsed. Participants were given two doses of BNT162b2 or mRNA-1273 vaccine. This sequence originates from a human donor who received a COVID-19 vaccine. Here the sequenced sample was CD4+ T cells from PBMCs cultured with HCoV-OC43 spike peptides, taken after COVID-19 vaccination. Subset specified: HCoV-OC43 spike overlapping peptide pool stimulation. The genes are TRBV2 and TRBJ1-6, with a weak D call TRBD1 (5 bases). The CDR3 region is CASSIQAGRSPLHF. Written as DNA, the CDR3 is TGTGCCAGCAGTATACAGGCGGGGCGGTCACCCCTCCACTTT.